These 16 T cell receptor beta chains were sequenced from one sample in a study of T cell responses to AZD1222 COVID-19 vaccine. Here immunoSEQ multiplex PCR was the method, and the copy in TCRdb shows in-frame clones only, minus some. Here the sample spans roughly 98,000 clones, around nine tenths being singletons. The sample here was peripheral blood, taken 28 days after the second AZD1222 dose. The origin of the receptors is an adult who received the AZD1222 COVID-19 vaccine.

The gene calls are TRBV12-3 or TRBV12-4 and TRBJ2-1; tentative D call: TRBD2 (5 bases). The CDR3 spans 13 residues. V shed 6 bases and J shed 9 bases, with 15 bases lying between them. CDR3 loop: CASSLAVVAEQFF. In DNA, the CDR3 is TGTGCCAGCAGCCTAGCCGTGGTTGCTGAGCAGTTCTTC.

The chain uses TRBV5-8 and TRBJ1-1; TRBD1 aligns across 8 bases. V trimming: 3 bases; J trimming: 6 bases; junction bases outside the gene matches: 7. The germline CDR1 and CDR2 sequences are SGHTS and YDEGEE. CDR3 size: 14 residues. For the CDR3, the DNA is TGTGCCAGCAGCTCACGAACAGGGGGTGCTGAAGCTTTCTTT. It codes for CASSSRTGGAEAFF.

The chain recombines TRBV9 with TRBJ2-1; 7 nucleotides match TRBD2. The CDR3 length is 14 residues. Germline lookup yields CDR1 SGDLS and CDR2 YYNGEE. Trimming removed 4 bases from V and 8 bases from J; junction bases left unmatched: 9. The CDR3 region has the DNA TGTGCCAGCAGCCCGGGGATGACTAGCCATGAGCAGTTCTTC. It encodes CASSPGMTSHEQFF.

CDR3 residues: CATEAGDGLGEQFF. CDR3 DNA sequence: TGTGCCACCGAAGCGGGTGACGGACTCGGGGAGCAGTTCTTC. The rearrangement links TRBV10-3 to TRBJ2-1; tentative D call: TRBD2 (6 bases). V was pared by 10 bases and J by 10 bases, with 23 bases between. CDR1 is ENHRY and CDR2 is SYGVKD in the germline V gene. There are 14 residues in the CDR3.

The genes are TRBV10-3 and TRBJ2-7, with 14 bases aligning to TRBD2. Germline V gene lookup returns CDR1 ENHRY and CDR2 SYGVKD. V was pared by 4 bases and J by 6 bases, with 11 bases of the junction left unmatched. The CDR3 is 17 amino acids. The chain's CDR3 is CAISVTSGRAGNSEQYF. CDR3 sequence (DNA): TGTGCCATCAGTGTGACTAGCGGGAGGGCGGGGAATAGCGAGCAGTACTTC.

The chain carries TRBV4-1 and TRBJ1-1; D unresolved. The CDR3 contains 13 residues. Germline CDR1 MGHRA, CDR2 YSYEKL. The V end was cut by 0 bases, the J end by 1 base, with 3 bases between. The CDR3 nucleotides read TGCGCCAGCAGCCAAGACGGGAACACTGAAGCTTTCTTT. Encoded protein: CASSQDGNTEAFF.

The chain joins TRBV11-1 to TRBJ1-2; TRBD1 might be the D (6 bases). CDR1 and CDR2 from the germline V gene are SGHAT and FQDESV (reference sequence). The CDR3 contains 14 residues. The V and J ends lost 1 base and 6 bases respectively, with 12 bases between them. The CDR3 nucleotides read TGTGCCAGCAGCTTAGGGTGGGGGGCGGATGGCTACACCTTC. Translation: CASSLGWGADGYTF.

The chain uses TRBV13 and TRBJ1-1, with 8 bases identical to TRBD1. The length of the CDR3 is 15 residues. Losses at the gene ends were 4 bases for V and 1 base for J; bases not matched to a gene: 5. Germline lookup yields CDR1 PRHDT and CDR2 FYEKMQ (reference sequence). The CDR3 region has the DNA TGTGCCAGCAGCTCAAGGACAGGGCAGAACACTGAAGCTTTCTTT. Translated, it gives CASSSRTGQNTEAFF.

The chain links TRBV3-1 (or the pseudogene TRBV3-2) to TRBJ1-5; D gene uncertain. This CDR3 contains 14 residues. Germline V gene lookup returns CDR1 LGHDT and CDR2 YNNKEL (reference sequence). V was cut by 4 bases and J by 7 bases, with 14 bases left in between. CDR3 protein: CASSLNIGMQPQHF. In DNA form, the CDR3 reads TGTGCCAGCAGCCTGAATATAGGGATGCAGCCCCAGCATTTT.

This chain joins TRBV5-1 and TRBJ1-1; D unclear. V was shortened by 1 base and J by 0 bases, with 7 bases between the two germline ends. The CDR3 totals 14 residues. The germline V gene encodes CDR1 SGHRS and CDR2 YFSETQ. CDR3 DNA sequence: TGCGCCAGCAGCTTGCACAGTGTGAACACTGAAGCTTTCTTT. Residues: CASSLHSVNTEAFF.

This chain connects TRBV7-6 to TRBJ2-7; D may be TRBD1 (6 bases). The V gene lost 1 base and the J gene lost 3 bases, with 13 bases spanning the gap. The V gene's germline CDR1 is SGHVS and CDR2 FNYEAQ. The CDR3 totals 15 residues. CDR3 DNA sequence: TGTGCCAGCAGCTTAGGTCTAGGACAGCTCTACGAGCAGTACTTC. Protein product: CASSLGLGQLYEQYF.

The rearrangement uses TRBV7-2 and TRBJ2-7, with 7 bases fitting TRBD2. This CDR3 is 15 amino acids long. The ends lost 1 base at V and 7 bases at J; junction bases unmatched: 10. The germline CDR1 and CDR2 sequences are SGHTA and FQGNSA. This CDR3 is CASSLDPAGRGEQYF. CDR3 coding DNA: TGTGCCAGCAGCTTAGATCCAGCGGGGCGGGGAGAGCAGTACTTC. The complete variable domain, with remaining parts taken from reference TRBV7-2 and TRBJ2-7, reads GAGVSQSPSNKVTEKGKDVELRCDPISGHTALYWYRQSLGQGLEFLIYFQGNSAPDKSGLPSDRFSAERTGGSVSTLTIQRTQQEDSAVYLCASSLDPAGRGEQYFGPGTRLTVT.

The chain joins TRBV7-6 to TRBJ2-5, with D possibly TRBD2 on 6 matching bases. Germline V gene data show CDR1 as SGHVS and CDR2 as FNYEAQ. The CDR3 loop spans 15 amino acids. Trimming shortened V by 2 bases and J by 1 base, and 11 bases separated the two germline ends. The CDR3 DNA is TGTGCCAGCAGCTTATCCGGCGGGATCCAAGAGACCCAGTACTTC. Translation: CASSLSGGIQETQYF.

This sequence joins TRBV6-1 and TRBJ2-3, with D perhaps matching TRBD1 (5 bases). CDR3 length: 14 amino acids. V shed 3 bases and J shed 6 bases, with 13 bases lying between them. From germline, CDR1 is MNHNS and CDR2 SASEGT. The CDR3 region has the DNA TGTGCCAGCAGTGAGAGGCAGGGTGGCGATACGCAGTATTTT. It specifies CASSERQGGDTQYF.

This clone has a single count. The V call is TRBV6-2 or TRBV6-3, the J call TRBJ1-5; 7 bases agree with TRBD1. The CDR3 extends over 14 amino acids. V lost 2 bases, J lost 7 bases, and 5 bases stayed unmatched. In germline, CDR1 is MNHEY, CDR2 SVGEGT. CDR3 protein: CASSYTRGQQPQHF. In DNA form, the CDR3 reads TGTGCCAGCAGTTACACAAGGGGGCAACAGCCCCAGCATTTT.

The V gene is TRBV28, the J gene TRBJ2-7, with D possibly matching TRBD2 (5 bases). The CDR3 is 15 amino acids. The V end lost 2 bases, the J end lost 2 bases, and 13 bases lay between the germline ends. Germline CDR1 reads MDHEN; CDR2 reads SYDVKM. The CDR3 nucleotides read TGTGCCAGCAGTTTAACTGGAGGCCCGACCTACGAGCAGTACTTC. Its translation is CASSLTGGPTYEQYF.